This T cell receptor beta chain was observed in a study of T-cell reconstitution after alpha-beta-depleted transplantation in children. General study findings and limits: Surviving recipient cells, namely T cells and thymic progenitors, were the source of high day-60 TCRbeta diversity in some patients. Where alpha-beta T cells came from about two months after transplant was reportedly several hundred expanded graft clones. Most T-cell counts and diversity one year after the transplant came from T cells that were newly produced.

The CDR3 extends over 16 amino acids. Germline assignment: CDR1 MDHEN and CDR2 SYDVKM. Trimming at V came to 8 bases and at J to 0 bases, leaving 7 bases not matched to a gene. The authors prepared the TCRbeta library with unique molecular identifiers. A single record per CDR3 protein comes from TCRdb applying MiXCR to the PCR reads. The data hold fewer than 500,000 distinct CDR3 sequences, with 43% observed a single time. With respect to this clonotype: What it recognizes is unknown.

The chain uses TRBV28 and TRBJ2-3, with 11 positions matching TRBD2. This sample comprised PBMCs, obtained before TCRalphabeta/CD19-depleted stem cell transplant. This receptor was obtained from a girl aged 2 to 9 with aplastic anemia, due to receive a stem cell transplant. CDR3 DNA: TGTGCCAGCCAGACTAGCGGGGTCCTAAGCACAGATACGCAGTATTTT. Translated: CASQTSGVLSTDTQYF.